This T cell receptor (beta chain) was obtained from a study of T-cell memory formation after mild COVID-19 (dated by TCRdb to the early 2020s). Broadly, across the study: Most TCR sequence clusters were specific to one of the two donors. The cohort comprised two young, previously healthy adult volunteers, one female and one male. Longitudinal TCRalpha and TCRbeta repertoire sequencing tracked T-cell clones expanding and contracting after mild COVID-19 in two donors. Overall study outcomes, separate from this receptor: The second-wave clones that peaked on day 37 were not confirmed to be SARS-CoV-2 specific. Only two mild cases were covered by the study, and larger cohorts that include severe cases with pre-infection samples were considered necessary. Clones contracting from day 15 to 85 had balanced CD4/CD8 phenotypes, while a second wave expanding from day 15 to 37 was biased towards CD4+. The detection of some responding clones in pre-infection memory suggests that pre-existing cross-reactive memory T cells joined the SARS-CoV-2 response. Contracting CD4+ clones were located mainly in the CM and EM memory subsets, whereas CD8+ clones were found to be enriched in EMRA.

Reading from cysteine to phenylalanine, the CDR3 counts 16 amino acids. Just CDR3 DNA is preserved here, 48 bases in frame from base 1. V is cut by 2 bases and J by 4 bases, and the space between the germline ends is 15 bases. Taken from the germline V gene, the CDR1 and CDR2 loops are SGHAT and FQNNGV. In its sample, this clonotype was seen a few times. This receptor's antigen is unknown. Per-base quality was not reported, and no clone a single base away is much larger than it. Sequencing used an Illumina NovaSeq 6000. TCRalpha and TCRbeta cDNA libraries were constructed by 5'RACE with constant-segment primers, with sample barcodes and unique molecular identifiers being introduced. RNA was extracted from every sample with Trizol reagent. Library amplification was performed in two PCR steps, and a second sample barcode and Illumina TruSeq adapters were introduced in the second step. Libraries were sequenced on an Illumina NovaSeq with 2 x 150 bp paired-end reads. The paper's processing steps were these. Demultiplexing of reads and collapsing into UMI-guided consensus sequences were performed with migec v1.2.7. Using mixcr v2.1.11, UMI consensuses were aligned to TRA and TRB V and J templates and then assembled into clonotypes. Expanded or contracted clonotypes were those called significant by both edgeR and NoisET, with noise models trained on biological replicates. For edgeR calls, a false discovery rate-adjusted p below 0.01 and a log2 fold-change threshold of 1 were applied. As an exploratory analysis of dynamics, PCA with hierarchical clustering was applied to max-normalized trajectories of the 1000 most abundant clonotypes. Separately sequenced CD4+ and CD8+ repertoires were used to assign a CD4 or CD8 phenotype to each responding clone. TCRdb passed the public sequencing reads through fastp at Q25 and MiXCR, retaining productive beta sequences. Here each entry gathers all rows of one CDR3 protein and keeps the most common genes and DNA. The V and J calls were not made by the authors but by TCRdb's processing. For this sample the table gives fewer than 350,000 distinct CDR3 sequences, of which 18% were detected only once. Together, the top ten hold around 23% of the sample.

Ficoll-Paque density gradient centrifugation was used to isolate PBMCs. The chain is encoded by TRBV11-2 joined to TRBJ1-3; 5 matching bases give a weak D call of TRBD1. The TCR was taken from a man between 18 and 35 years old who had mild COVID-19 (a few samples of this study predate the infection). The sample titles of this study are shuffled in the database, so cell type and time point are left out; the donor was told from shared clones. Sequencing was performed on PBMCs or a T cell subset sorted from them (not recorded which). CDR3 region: CASSLTIRQGGNTIYF. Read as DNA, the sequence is TGTGCCAGCAGCTTAACGATCCGGCAGGGAGGAAACACCATATATTTT.